This entry lists 21 T cell receptor beta chains sequenced from one sample in a study of Ad26.COV2.S vaccination and SARS-CoV-2 variants. Treatment reported: about 20 received Ad26.COV2.S at low or high dose, single or two shots; roughly 5 received placebo; per-sample allocation not given. Material that was analyzed had been drawn on day 63 after the first vaccine or placebo injection. Clones were read by immunoSEQ multiplex PCR, and TCRdb kept only the in-frame ones, dropping some. The data hold more than 400,000 clones, with about 90% observed a single time. Specimen: peripheral blood, collected in a trial of Ad26.COV2.S vaccine versus placebo. These receptors were obtained from a person between 18 and 65 years old who received the Ad26.COV2.S COVID-19 vaccine or a placebo.

This sequence joins TRBV11-2 and TRBJ1-1; D is perhaps TRBD1 (5 bases). This CDR3 is built from 14 residues. The germline V gene has CDR1 SGHAT and CDR2 FQNNGV. Trimming removed 4 bases from V and 7 bases from J, with 16 bases in between. The CDR3 is CASSSTGTGYEAFF. CDR3 nucleotides: TGTGCCAGCAGCTCCACTGGAACAGGATATGAAGCTTTCTTT.

This chain links TRBV6-5 with TRBJ2-1; D possibly corresponds to TRBD1 (6 bases). This CDR3 spans 15 amino acids. Trimming took off 10 bases at V and 2 bases at J, with 18 bases between the two ends. Looked up from germline, CDR1 is MNHEY and CDR2 is SVGAGI. CDR3 nucleotides: TGTGCCACCGAATTTAGACAGGATACCTACAATGAGCAGTTCTTC. It yields the protein CATEFRQDTYNEQFF.

The V and J genes are TRBV9 and TRBJ1-6, with D perhaps TRBD1 (5 bases). This CDR3 is built from 16 residues. Germline V gene data show CDR1 as SGDLS and CDR2 as YYNGEE. V lost 3 bases, J lost 7 bases, and 17 bases lay in between. In nucleotides, the CDR3 is TGTGCCAGCAGCGCGTCGGGGACGCCCGAGAATTCACCCCTCCACTTT. Translated: CASSASGTPENSPLHF. The full variable domain, its missing parts supplied by reference TRBV9 and TRBJ1-6, is DSGVTQTPKHLITATGQRVTLRCSPRSGDLSVYWYQQSLDQGLQFLIQYYNGEERAKGNILERFSAQQFPDLHSELNLSSLELGDSALYFCASSASGTPENSPLHFGNGTRLTVT.

This chain links TRBV5-5 with TRBJ1-6; D ambiguous. The length of the CDR3 is 17 residues. The germline CDR1 and CDR2 sequences are SGHKS and YYEKEE (reference sequence). V was shortened by 0 bases and J by 3 bases, with 13 bases between the two germline ends. CDR3 residues: CASSLVASLIYNSPLHF. The CDR3 nucleotides read TGTGCCAGCAGCTTGGTTGCCAGCCTCATCTATAATTCACCCCTCCACTTT. The entire variable domain, with the rest obtained from reference TRBV5-5 and TRBJ1-6, is as follows: DAGVTQSPTHLIKTRGQQVTLRCSPISGHKSVSWYQQVLGQGPQFIFQYYEKEERGRGNFPDRFSARQFPNYSSELNVNALLLGDSALYLCASSLVASLIYNSPLHFGNGTRLTVT.

This chain uses TRBV5-6 with TRBJ2-3; tentatively, D is TRBD2 (6 bases). V was trimmed by 0 bases and J by 0 bases, leaving 11 bases between them. The CDR3 is 16 residues long. CDR1 SGHDT and CDR2 YYEEEE come from the germline V gene. Here the CDR3 DNA reads TGTGCCAGCAGCTTGGCGGGGACTGGGAGCACAGATACGCAGTATTTT. Protein: CASSLAGTGSTDTQYF.

The V call is TRBV9, the J call TRBJ2-5, with 8 positions matching TRBD2. With V trimmed by 7 bases and J by 2 bases, 10 bases remained unmatched. The CDR3 covers 15 residues. Germline assignment: CDR1 SGDLS and CDR2 YYNGEE. In DNA form, the CDR3 reads TGTGCCAGCGCGAGGGCGGGGGGCCTACAAGAGACCCAGTACTTC. This encodes CASARAGGLQETQYF.

The rearrangement uses TRBV11-2 and TRBJ2-5, with TRBD2 matching over 7 bases. Germline V gene lookup returns CDR1 SGHAT and CDR2 FQNNGV. V lost 3 bases, J lost 2 bases, and 3 bases stayed unmatched. The CDR3 is 14 amino acids. The CDR3: CASSLGGVQETQYF. The CDR3 DNA reads TGTGCCAGCAGCTTGGGGGGGGTACAAGAGACCCAGTACTTC.

The chain is built from TRBV11-2 and TRBJ2-2; D is possibly TRBD2 (6 bases). The V end lost 2 bases, the J end lost 1 base, and 8 bases lay between the germline ends. CDR1 SGHAT and CDR2 FQNNGV come from the germline V gene. CDR3 length: 15 amino acids. Here the CDR3 DNA reads TGTGCCAGCAGCTTACAGGGAGGGAACACCGGGGAGCTGTTTTTT. It codes for CASSLQGGNTGELFF.

The chain combines TRBV2 with TRBJ2-2; D might be TRBD1 or TRBD2, each matching 5 bases. Germline V gene data show CDR1 as SNHLY and CDR2 as FYNNEI. The germline V and J ends were trimmed by 6 bases and 5 bases, with 16 bases remaining between them. The CDR3 spans 15 residues. The CDR3 DNA is TGTGCCAGCAGGGGGACGCGGTTGAAGACCGGGGAGCTGTTTTTT. This sequence encodes CASRGTRLKTGELFF.

The rearrangement links TRBV4-1 to TRBJ2-7; a possible D gene is TRBD1 (6 bases). The V gene lost 0 bases and the J gene lost 3 bases, with 24 bases spanning the gap. Per the germline V gene, CDR1 is MGHRA and CDR2 is YSYEKL. The CDR3 consists of 19 residues. This CDR3 is CASSQDFRGSSHPDYEQYF. CDR3 nucleotides: TGCGCCAGCAGCCAAGACTTCAGGGGCTCGTCTCACCCGGACTACGAGCAGTACTTC.

The chain recombines TRBV5-1 with TRBJ2-7, with D possibly TRBD2 on 5 matching bases. This CDR3 is 13 amino acids long. The germline V gene has CDR1 SGHRS and CDR2 YFSETQ. Trimming stripped 1 base from V and 12 bases from J, with 17 bases between. CDR3: CASSLFPGENLYF. Written as DNA, the CDR3 is TGCGCCAGCAGCTTGTTCCCCGGGGAGAATCTGTACTTC.

The chain combines TRBV19 with TRBJ1-5; a possible D gene is TRBD1 (5 bases). The germline V gene has CDR1 LNHDA and CDR2 SQIVND (reference sequence). This CDR3 contains 15 residues. Between the trimmed V and J ends, which lost 5 bases and 5 bases, there was a span of 16 bases. The CDR3 is CASSSDRGLHQPQHF. CDR3 coding DNA: TGTGCCAGTAGTTCCGACAGAGGGCTCCATCAGCCCCAGCATTTT.

The gene calls are TRBV7-2 and TRBJ1-6, with TRBD1 identical over 7 bases. The V segment lost 8 bases and the J segment 6 bases; nucleotides outside the gene matches: 10. CDR3 length: 15 residues. Germline CDR1 is SGHTA and CDR2 is FQGNSA. CDR3 DNA sequence: TGTGCCAGCGGCAGGGGGGGACAGAGTAATTCACCCCTCCACTTT. It codes for CASGRGGQSNSPLHF. Full variable domain (remainder filled in from reference TRBV7-2 and TRBJ1-6): GAGVSQSPSNKVTEKGKDVELRCDPISGHTALYWYRQSLGQGLEFLIYFQGNSAPDKSGLPSDRFSAERTGGSVSTLTIQRTQQEDSAVYLCASGRGGQSNSPLHFGNGTRLTVT.

The chain is built from TRBV27 and TRBJ2-3; D is perhaps TRBD1 or TRBD2 (5 bases each). V was clipped by 3 bases and J by 3 bases, with 10 bases between them. The CDR3 has 14 amino acids. CDR1 MNHEY and CDR2 SMNVEV come from the germline V gene (reference sequence). This CDR3 is CASSFDRGTDTQYF. For the CDR3, the DNA is TGTGCCAGCAGTTTCGACAGAGGGACAGATACGCAGTATTTT.

This chain connects TRBV19 to TRBJ1-6; TRBD1 matches at 10 bases. This CDR3 has 18 residues. CDR1 is LNHDA, CDR2 SQIVND, per germline (reference sequence). V trimming: 4 bases; J trimming: 8 bases; junction bases outside the gene matches: 14. This CDR3 reads CASSKRGTGAKHYSPLHF. The CDR3 DNA reads as TGTGCCAGTAGTAAGCGAGGGACAGGGGCCAAACATTATTCACCCCTCCACTTT. Based on the CDR3 plus reference TRBV19 and TRBJ1-6, the full variable domain is DGGITQSPKYLFRKEGQNVTLSCEQNLNHDAMYWYRQDPGQGLRLIYYSQIVNDFQKGDIAEGYSVSREKKESFPLTVTSAQKNPTAFYLCASSKRGTGAKHYSPLHFGNGTRLTVT.

The genes are TRBV29-1 and TRBJ1-4; D may be TRBD1 (5 bases). Germline assignment: CDR1 SQVTM and CDR2 ANQGSEA. The CDR3 extends over 14 amino acids. V lost 6 bases and J 3 bases, leaving 14 bases between the germline ends. CDR3 in amino acids: CSVLAGAANEKLFF. The DNA for the CDR3 is TGCAGCGTCCTGGCTGGGGCGGCTAATGAAAAACTGTTTTTT.

CDR3 bases: TGCGCCAGCAGCCCCCTTGAGTGGGGGAGTACTGAAGCTTTCTTT. It translates to CASSPLEWGSTEAFF. V is TRBV4-1 and J is TRBJ1-1, with a possible D match to TRBD1 (5 bases). V gave up 4 bases and J gave up 5 bases, with 17 bases separating them. The CDR3 is made up of 15 amino acids. Germline lookup yields CDR1 MGHRA and CDR2 YSYEKL.

This chain uses TRBV3-1 (or the pseudogene TRBV3-2) with TRBJ1-3, with 8 nucleotides matching TRBD1. V dropped 0 bases and J dropped 2; count of bases not matched to a gene: 6. The CDR3 spans 17 residues. The germline gives CDR1 LGHDT, CDR2 YNNKEL (reference sequence). The CDR3 sequence is CASSQDRTGTTGNTIYF. The CDR3, as DNA: TGTGCCAGCAGCCAAGATCGGACAGGGACCACTGGAAACACCATATATTTT.

This rearrangement joins TRBV6-2 or TRBV6-3 to TRBJ1-1, with unresolved D. The CDR3 has 11 residues. Per the germline V gene, CDR1 is MNHEY and CDR2 is SVGEGT. V was shortened by 4 bases and J by 11 bases, with 11 bases between the two germline ends. Here the CDR3 DNA reads TGTGCCAGCAGTTTTGGTGAAGAGGCTTTCTTT. This gives the protein CASSFGEEAFF.

The V call is TRBV2, the J call TRBJ2-2; 8 bases are shared with TRBD2. The CDR3 extends over 17 amino acids. The trim removed 5 bases at V and 6 bases at J, leaving 14 bases unmatched. Germline CDR1 reads SNHLY; CDR2 reads FYNNEI. The DNA of the CDR3 is TGTGCCAGCAGTTCCCCCGGAGCCGGGGGGGGCGCCGGGGAGCTGTTTTTT. Its protein is CASSSPGAGGGAGELFF.

This clone was recorded only once. This chain joins TRBV12-2 and TRBJ2-3; the D call of TRBD2 is as the table states it, not checked on the DNA. TRBV12-2 constitutes a pseudogene. This CDR3 has 12 residues. Here the CDR3 reads CASRWRGAASYF. The CDR3 coding sequence is TGTGCAAGTCGCTGGCGGGGGGCTGCATCATATTTT.